A single sample gave rise to the 26 T cell receptor beta chains below, sequenced in a study of identifying expanded T cells in peripheral blood. Sequencing was performed with immunoSEQ multiplex PCR; in TCRdb, only in-frame clones are kept and a portion is missing. The sample consists of about 58,000 clones, more than 70% of them appearing once. Sequences were obtained from blood. The receptors originated from a person between 18 and 75 years old in good health.

This clone was seen once. This rearrangement joins TRBV13 to TRBJ2-2; the match to TRBD1 covers 7 bases. V trimming: 5 bases; J trimming: 4 bases; junction bases outside the gene matches: 7. From germline, CDR1 is PRHDT and CDR2 FYEKMQ (reference sequence). CDR3 length equals 15 residues. CDR3 sequence: CASSAQGMGTGELFF. CDR3 bases: TGTGCCAGCAGCGCACAGGGGATGGGCACCGGGGAGCTGTTTTTT.

The chain has TRBV4-3 and TRBJ2-5, with D uncertain. This CDR3 spans 14 amino acids. Germline CDR1 is LGHNA and CDR2 is YSLEER. Trimming stripped 0 bases from V and 3 bases from J, with 8 bases between. The CDR3 loop is CASSQDTSKETQYF. The CDR3 bases are TGCGCCAGCAGCCAAGATACCTCCAAAGAGACCCAGTACTTC.

The chain couples TRBV2 to TRBJ1-1; the match to TRBD1 covers 7 bases. J gave up 7 bases and V 9 bases, and 11 bases lay outside the gene matches. This CDR3 contains 13 residues. Germline V gene data show CDR1 as SNHLY and CDR2 as FYNNEI. The CDR3 DNA reads TGTGCCAGGGGGACGACCCGGGACAGTGAAGCTTTCTTT. Translated: CARGTTRDSEAFF.

This clone was recorded a few times. The genes are TRBV5-6 and TRBJ1-5, with a weak D call TRBD1 (5 bases). The CDR3 spans 15 residues. Trimming left V 3 bases short and J 6 bases short, with 16 bases between. Germline V gene lookup returns CDR1 SGHDT and CDR2 YYEEEE. Here the CDR3 reads CASSSQDTAGQPQHF. CDR3 bases: TGTGCCAGCAGCTCTCAGGACACGGCGGGTCAGCCCCAGCATTTT.

V and J are TRBV28 and TRBJ1-1; D is perhaps TRBD1 (5 bases). This CDR3 comprises 15 residues. Germline lookup yields CDR1 MDHEN and CDR2 SYDVKM. The V end was cut by 1 base, the J end by 3 bases, with 12 bases between. This chain's CDR3 is CASSLFWGSDTEAFF. The CDR3 DNA sequence: TGTGCCAGCAGTTTATTCTGGGGCTCGGACACTGAAGCTTTCTTT.

The CDR3, as DNA: TGTGCCAGCAGCAGTGGACAGCTTCAGCCCCAGCATTTT. This sequence encodes CASSSGQLQPQHF. The chain has TRBV11-2 and TRBJ1-5, with a possible D match to TRBD1 (6 bases). Looked up from germline, CDR1 is SGHAT and CDR2 is FQNNGV. With 5 bases removed from V and 6 bases from J, the gap between germline ends came to 11 bases. The CDR3 contains 13 residues.

The genes are TRBV6-4 and TRBJ2-3, with 9 bases fitting TRBD1. CDR3 size: 15 residues. Losses at the gene ends were 4 bases for V and 5 bases for J; bases not matched to a gene: 7. Germline lookup yields CDR1 MRHNA and CDR2 SNTAGT. CDR3 coding DNA: TGTGCCAGCAGTGCCGGGACAGGGCGAGAAGATACGCAGTATTTT. Protein product: CASSAGTGREDTQYF.

This clone was seen a few times. The gene calls are TRBV18 and TRBJ2-7; the D gene is possibly TRBD1 (6 bases). V was pared by 1 base and J by 3 bases, with 13 bases between. CDR3 length equals 15 residues. The V gene's germline CDR1 is KGHSH and CDR2 LQKENI. The CDR3 DNA follows: TGTGCCAGCTCACCACAGCGTGCAGGGGACTACGAGCAGTACTTC. It specifies CASSPQRAGDYEQYF.

The rearrangement uses TRBV5-6 and TRBJ1-4; 7 bases fit TRBD1. CDR3 size: 13 residues. The V gene's germline CDR1 is SGHDT and CDR2 YYEEEE. Trimming took 7 bases from V and 8 from J; bases not matched to a gene: 8. CDR3 region: CASGTVNDEKLFF. In DNA form, the CDR3 reads TGTGCCAGCGGGACAGTGAACGACGAAAAACTGTTTTTT.

The rearrangement uses TRBV9 and TRBJ2-1, with 9 bases that match TRBD1. The V gene's germline CDR1 is SGDLS and CDR2 YYNGEE. V was clipped by 4 bases and J by 8 bases; unmatched bases: 10. The CDR3 spans 15 residues. The DNA of the CDR3 is TGTGCCAGCAGCCCATCGGACAGGGGAGCCCATGAGCAGTTCTTC. Translation gives CASSPSDRGAHEQFF. The variable domain in full, completed from reference TRBV9 and TRBJ2-1, reads DSGVTQTPKHLITATGQRVTLRCSPRSGDLSVYWYQQSLDQGLQFLIQYYNGEERAKGNILERFSAQQFPDLHSELNLSSLELGDSALYFCASSPSDRGAHEQFFGPGTRLTVL.

This chain connects TRBV14 to TRBJ1-3; the D is unclear. Germline V gene sequence: CDR1 SGHDN, CDR2 FVKESK. The CDR3 spans 15 residues. V was pared by 1 base and J by 5 bases, with 12 bases between. The CDR3 protein is CASSQAGLYRNTIYF. For the CDR3, the DNA is TGTGCCAGCAGCCAAGCCGGCCTATATAGAAACACCATATATTTT. Complete variable domain (other parts from reference TRBV14 and TRBJ1-3): EAGVTQFPSHSVIEKGQTVTLRCDPISGHDNLYWYRRVMGKEIKFLLHFVKESKQDESGMPNNRFLAERTGGTYSTLKVQPAELEDSGVYFCASSQAGLYRNTIYFGEGSWLTVV.

The rearrangement links TRBV5-1 to TRBJ2-5, with 11 bases that match TRBD1. The CDR3 has 14 residues. V was pared by 7 bases and J by 4 bases, with 6 bases of the junction left unmatched. Germline V gene data show CDR1 as SGHRS and CDR2 as YFSETQ. The CDR3 nucleotides are TGCGCCAGCCGACGGGGACAGGGGGGAGAGACCCAGTACTTC. Its protein product is CASRRGQGGETQYF.

V is TRBV6-1 and J is TRBJ1-2, with D unresolved. The germline V gene has CDR1 MNHNS and CDR2 SASEGT. The germline V and J ends were trimmed by 4 bases and 1 base, with 10 bases remaining between them. This CDR3 spans 14 amino acids. The DNA for the CDR3 is TGTGCCAGCAGTGTAACTTACGTTAACTATGGCTACACCTTC. This gives the protein CASSVTYVNYGYTF.

This chain uses TRBV6-1 with TRBJ1-2; the D is unclear. This CDR3 region has 13 residues. CDR1 and CDR2 (germline): MNHNS, SASEGT. The V and J ends lost 7 bases and 7 bases respectively, with 16 bases between them. The CDR3 protein is CASTPSYVSGYTF. The CDR3 nucleotides read TGTGCCAGCACACCGTCATACGTTTCTGGCTACACCTTC.

V is TRBV5-5 and J is TRBJ1-2, with D tentatively TRBD1 (5 bases). The germline CDR1 and CDR2 sequences are SGHKS and YYEKEE (reference sequence). Trimming stripped 1 base from V and 8 bases from J, with 18 bases between. The CDR3 runs to 15 residues. The CDR3, as DNA: TGTGCCAGCAGCTTGTCTGGCTCGGGGGTCGGCGGCTACACCTTC. It translates to CASSLSGSGVGGYTF.

The chain has TRBV6-1 and TRBJ2-7; 7 nucleotides align to TRBD1. This CDR3 region has 12 residues. Germline CDR1 reads MNHNS; CDR2 reads SASEGT. The V segment lost 4 bases and the J segment 3 bases; nucleotides outside the gene matches: 0. CDR3: CASSGQGYEQYF. CDR3 coding DNA: TGTGCCAGCAGTGGACAGGGCTACGAGCAGTACTTC.

The chain employs TRBV5-1 and TRBJ2-7; 9 positions match TRBD2. V gave up 0 bases and J gave up 4 bases; unmatched junction bases: 11. CDR1 and CDR2 (germline): SGHRS, YFSETQ. There are 17 residues in the CDR3. Here the CDR3 DNA reads TGCGCCAGCAGCTTGGCCCCTAGCGGGGCTCTATCTTACGAGCAGTACTTC. Translating it yields CASSLAPSGALSYEQYF.

This rearrangement joins TRBV6-5 to TRBJ1-3; D gene ambiguous. The CDR3 runs to 15 residues. Trimming took 0 bases from V and 0 from J, leaving 6 bases between them. Per the germline V gene, CDR1 is MNHEY and CDR2 is SVGAGI. Here the CDR3 reads CASSYSGNSGNTIYF. CDR3 nucleotide sequence: TGTGCCAGCAGTTACTCAGGGAACTCTGGAAACACCATATATTTT.

The V and J genes are TRBV30 and TRBJ1-5, with D perhaps TRBD1 (6 bases). Trimming stripped 2 bases from V and 4 bases from J, with 9 bases between. Germline assignment: CDR1 GTSNPN and CDR2 SVGIG (reference sequence). There are 13 residues in the CDR3. Here the CDR3 DNA reads TGTGCCTGGAGTACGGACAGTAATCAGCCCCAGCATTTT. It specifies CAWSTDSNQPQHF.

The chain has TRBV19 and TRBJ1-5, with D unresolved. V was cut by 2 bases and J by 3 bases, with 8 bases left in between. From germline, CDR1 is LNHDA and CDR2 SQIVND (reference sequence). This CDR3 has 14 residues. CDR3 amino acids: CASSIRAVNQPQHF. The CDR3 DNA follows: TGTGCCAGTAGTATACGGGCAGTCAATCAGCCCCAGCATTTT.

The J gene is TRBJ2-5, the V gene TRBV29-1; D is perhaps TRBD1 or TRBD2 (5 bases each). CDR1 and CDR2 (germline): SQVTM, ANQGSEA. The germline V and J ends were trimmed by 6 bases and 5 bases, with 13 bases remaining between them. This CDR3 has 12 amino acids. The CDR3 loop reads CSVRGSGETQYF. CDR3 DNA sequence: TGCAGCGTAAGGGGTTCGGGGGAGACCCAGTACTTC.

The chain joins TRBV28 to TRBJ1-4; 8 bases map to TRBD1. Germline CDR1 reads MDHEN; CDR2 reads SYDVKM. V shed 6 bases, J shed 5 bases, and the junction held 14 bases outside the gene matches. The CDR3 spans 17 residues. CDR3 nucleotide sequence: TGTGCCAGCAGCCCAGGGGGCTGGGGGTCCGAGAATGAAAAACTGTTTTTT. This encodes CASSPGGWGSENEKLFF. Full variable domain (outside the CDR3, taken from reference TRBV28 and TRBJ1-4): DVKVTQSSRYLVKRTGEKVFLECVQDMDHENMFWYRQDPGLGLRLIYFSYDVKMKEKGDIPEGYSVSREKKERFSLILESASTNQTSMYLCASSPGGWGSENEKLFFGSGTQLSVL.

The chain has TRBV11-3 and TRBJ2-5, with D tentatively TRBD1 or TRBD2 (6 bases each). Germline CDR1 reads SGHNT; CDR2 reads YENEEA. The CDR3 has 16 residues. Trimming pared 5 bases from V and 2 bases from J, leaving 18 bases between. The CDR3 here is CASSGGTTTKQETQYF. CDR3 in DNA: TGTGCCAGCAGCGGAGGGACAACGACCAAACAAGAGACCCAGTACTTC.

V usage is TRBV5-4 and J usage is TRBJ2-1; D ambiguous. CDR1 SGHNT and CDR2 YYREEE come from the germline V gene (reference sequence). The length of the CDR3 is 12 residues. Trimming pared 4 bases from V and 5 bases from J, leaving 7 bases between. CDR3 nucleotide sequence: TGTGCCAGCAGCGGCCGGGACAATGAGCAGTTCTTC. Its protein product is CASSGRDNEQFF.

This sequence joins TRBV4-1 and TRBJ1-5, with 7 bases aligning to TRBD1. The CDR3 is made up of 16 amino acids. Germline CDR1 and CDR2: MGHRA and YSYEKL. The ends lost 0 bases at V and 7 bases at J; junction bases unmatched: 9. The CDR3 coding sequence is TGCGCCAGCAGCCAAGATTGGACAGGTACTGGCCAGCCCCAGCATTTT. Translation gives CASSQDWTGTGQPQHF.

The chain employs TRBV10-3 and TRBJ2-2; the D gene is possibly TRBD2 (7 bases). This CDR3 spans 16 amino acids. The V gene's germline CDR1 is ENHRY and CDR2 SYGVKD. V lost 0 bases, J lost 5 bases, and 13 bases lay in between. The CDR3 DNA follows: TGTGCCATCAGTGAGTCCGCGGGGGCAAGGACCGGGGAGCTGTTTTTT. This translates into CAISESAGARTGELFF.